This TCR beta chain was captured by sequencing in a study of human T cells and chemical hapten exposure. The wider study: After 6 days, upper back 0.01% DPC patch tests were scored. The study, taken as a whole, reports: Every donor had alopecia, and their immune response may therefore differ from healthy people's.

Note on this clonotype: Antigen specificity is unknown.

As the library was built, unique molecular identifiers were attached to individual cDNA molecules. TCRdb reprocessed the RACE reads via MiXCR and lists one record per CDR3 protein. The sample shows about 300,000 distinct CDR3 sequences, 5% to 6.5% of them seen only once. This CDR3 contains 14 residues. Germline V CDR1 and CDR2: MNHNS, SASEGT. Deletions cut 4 bases from V and 2 bases from J, with 9 bases between. The time point denotes: pre-sensitization, week 0. Treatment described: therapeutic diphenylcyclopropenone sensitization with weekly scalp DPC. The sequencing here drew on whole blood, taken in connection with sensitization to the hapten diphenylcyclopropenone (DPC). V and J are TRBV6-1 and TRBJ1-5; perhaps TRBD1 as D (6 bases). This TCR came from a woman in her late teens or twenties with alopecia areata. Some clones in this sample may be carry-over from other donors' samples. DNA for the CDR3: TGTGCCAGCAGTGCCTCAGGGGGCAATCAGCCCCAGCATTTT. This translates into CASSASGGNQPQHF.